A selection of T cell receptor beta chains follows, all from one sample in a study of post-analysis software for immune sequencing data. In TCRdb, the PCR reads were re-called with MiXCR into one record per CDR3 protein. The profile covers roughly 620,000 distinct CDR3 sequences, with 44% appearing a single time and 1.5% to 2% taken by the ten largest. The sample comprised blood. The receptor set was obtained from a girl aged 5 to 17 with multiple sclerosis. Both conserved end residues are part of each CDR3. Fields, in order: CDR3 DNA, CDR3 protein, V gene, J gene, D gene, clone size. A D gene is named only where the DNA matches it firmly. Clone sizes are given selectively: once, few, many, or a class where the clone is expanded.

TGTGCCAACAGCCCCACCCGGCGGGGAATGGAGACCCAGTACTTC,CANSPTRRGMETQYF,TRBV12-3/TRBV12-4,TRBJ2-5,NA,once
TGCGCCAGCCCGAGGGGACAGGCGAACACTGAAGCTTTCTTT,CASPRGQANTEAFF,TRBV5-1,TRBJ1-1,TRBD1,NA
TGCAGTGCTAGAGATTTGGGCGGGAGGGCCAGGTCCCAGACCCAGTACTTC,CSARDLGGRARSQTQYF,TRBV20-1,TRBJ2-5,TRBD2,once
TGTGCCAGCTCGGCTACAGGGGGATTCGGAGAGACCCAGTACTTC,CASSATGGFGETQYF,TRBV6-5,TRBJ2-5,TRBD1,NA
TGTGCCAGCAGCCAAGATAGAGGGAGGTACGAGCAGTACTTC,CASSQDRGRYEQYF,TRBV4-2,TRBJ2-7,NA,NA
TGTGCTAGTGGTGGTCGGGCTAGCGGGGGGGCGTTTCAAGAGACCCAGTTCTTC,CASGGRASGGAFQETQFF,TRBV12-5,TRBJ2-1,TRBD2,NA
TGTGCCAGCAGTACAACGACAGGGGTCTATGGCTACACCTTC,CASSTTTGVYGYTF,TRBV28,TRBJ1-2,TRBD1,few
TGCAGTGCTACGGGGACAGCAACTAATGAAAAACTGTTTTTT,CSATGTATNEKLFF,TRBV20-1,TRBJ1-4,TRBD1,once
TGTGCCAGCAGCAAAGAGAGGGACAGCAAGGGATCCTACGAGCAGTACTTC,CASSKERDSKGSYEQYF,TRBV21-1,TRBJ2-7,NA,once
TGTGCCAGCAGGGACATAGCGGGAGGCTACAATGAGCAGTTCTTC,CASRDIAGGYNEQFF,TRBV12-3/TRBV12-4,TRBJ2-1,TRBD2,NA
TGCAGCGTTAGATGGCAGGCCCACGAGCAGTACTTC,CSVRWQAHEQYF,TRBV29-1,TRBJ2-7,NA,few